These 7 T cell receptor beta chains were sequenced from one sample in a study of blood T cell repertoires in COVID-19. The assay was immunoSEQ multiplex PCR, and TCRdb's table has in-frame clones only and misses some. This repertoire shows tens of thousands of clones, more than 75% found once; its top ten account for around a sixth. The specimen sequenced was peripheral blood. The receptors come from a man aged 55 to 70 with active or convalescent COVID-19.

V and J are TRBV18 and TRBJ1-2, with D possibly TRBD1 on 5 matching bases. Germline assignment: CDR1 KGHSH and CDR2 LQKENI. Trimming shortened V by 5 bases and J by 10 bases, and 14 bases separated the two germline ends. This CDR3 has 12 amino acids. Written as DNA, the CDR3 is TGTGCCAGCTCAGCGGGACTTGAGGACTACACCTTC. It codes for CASSAGLEDYTF. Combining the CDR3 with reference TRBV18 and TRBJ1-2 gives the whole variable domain NAGVMQNPRHLVRRRGQEARLRCSPMKGHSHVYWYRQLPEEGLKFMVYLQKENIIDESGMPKERFSAEFPKEGPSILRIQQVVRGDSAAYFCASSAGLEDYTFGSGTRLTVV.

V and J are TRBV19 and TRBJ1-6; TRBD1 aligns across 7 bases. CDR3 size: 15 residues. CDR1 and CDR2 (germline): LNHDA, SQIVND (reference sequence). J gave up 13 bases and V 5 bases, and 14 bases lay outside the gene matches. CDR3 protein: CASSVRGDSPWPLHF. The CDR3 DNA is TGTGCCAGTAGTGTGAGAGGGGACAGTCCTTGGCCCCTCCACTTT.

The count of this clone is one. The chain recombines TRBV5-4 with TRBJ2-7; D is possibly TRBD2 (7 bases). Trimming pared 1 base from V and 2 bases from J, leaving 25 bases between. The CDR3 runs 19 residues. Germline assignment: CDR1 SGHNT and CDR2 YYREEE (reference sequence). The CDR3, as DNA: TGTGCCAGCAGCTTGTGGTCCGGGGGGCTTGAACGCTCCCCCTACGAGCAGTACTTC. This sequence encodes CASSLWSGGLERSPYEQYF.

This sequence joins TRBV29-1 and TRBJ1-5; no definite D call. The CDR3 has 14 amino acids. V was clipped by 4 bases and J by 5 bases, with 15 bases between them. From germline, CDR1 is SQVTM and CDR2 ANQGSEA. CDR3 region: CSVATGSRDQPQHF. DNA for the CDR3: TGCAGCGTTGCCACGGGAAGCCGAGATCAGCCCCAGCATTTT.

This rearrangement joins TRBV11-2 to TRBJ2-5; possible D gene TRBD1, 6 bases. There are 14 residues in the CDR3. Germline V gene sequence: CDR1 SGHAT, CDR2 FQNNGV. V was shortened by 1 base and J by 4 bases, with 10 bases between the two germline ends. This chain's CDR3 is CASSLATGIETQYF. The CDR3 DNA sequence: TGTGCCAGCAGCTTAGCAACAGGGATAGAGACCCAGTACTTC.

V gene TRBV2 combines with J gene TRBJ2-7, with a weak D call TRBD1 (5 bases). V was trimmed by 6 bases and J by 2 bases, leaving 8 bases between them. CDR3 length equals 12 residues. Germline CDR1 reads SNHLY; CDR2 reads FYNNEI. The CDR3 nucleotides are TGTGCCAGCAGCGACAGTACCTACGAGCAGTACTTC. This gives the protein CASSDSTYEQYF.

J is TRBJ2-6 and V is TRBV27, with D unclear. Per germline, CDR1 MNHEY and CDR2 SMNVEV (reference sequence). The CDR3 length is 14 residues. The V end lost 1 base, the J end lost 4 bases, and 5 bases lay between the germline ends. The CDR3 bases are TGTGCCAGCAGTTTATTCTCCGGGGCCAACGTCCTGACTTTC. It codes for CASSLFSGANVLTF.